These T cell receptor beta chains were read from a single sample in a study of T-cell memory formation after mild COVID-19. TCRdb reanalysed the 5' RACE reads using MiXCR and keeps one entry per CDR3 protein. In the table there are 550,000 to 600,000 distinct CDR3 sequences, 15% to 20% of which are singletons. Source material: PBMCs or a T cell subset sorted from them (not recorded which). The receptors were gathered from an adult woman who had mild COVID-19 (a few samples of this study predate the infection). Cell type and time point are not known. The conserved cysteine and the conserved F or W are not part of the CDR3 here. Each record gives: J gene, V gene, CDR3 protein.

j_gene: TRBJ2-1
v_gene: TRBV7-8
CDR3aa: ASSQRQVPIRSYNEQF

j_gene: TRBJ1-1
v_gene: TRBV18
CDR3aa: ASSPPGDMIEAF

j_gene: TRBJ2-5
v_gene: TRBV5-1
CDR3aa: ASSFQGEETQY

j_gene: TRBJ2-3
v_gene: TRBV7-2
CDR3aa: ASSLGWRTSGGGTDTQY

j_gene: TRBJ2-3
v_gene: TRBV29-1
CDR3aa: SVVGGGGTDTQY

j_gene: TRBJ2-1
v_gene: TRBV15
CDR3aa: ATSLKTGGGEQF

j_gene: TRBJ1-2
v_gene: TRBV7-9
CDR3aa: ASSLGGGRDYGYT

j_gene: TRBJ2-7
v_gene: TRBV20-1
CDR3aa: SARVATSYEQY

j_gene: TRBJ1-4
v_gene: TRBV2
CDR3aa: ASSDPDRAEKLF

j_gene: TRBJ1-2
v_gene: TRBV4-2
CDR3aa: ASSQVRGDGYT

j_gene: TRBJ1-1
v_gene: TRBV3-1
CDR3aa: ASSHAPTGKGF

j_gene: TRBJ2-7
v_gene: TRBV18
CDR3aa: ASSPPGTGALYEQY

j_gene: TRBJ2-2
v_gene: TRBV7-3
CDR3aa: ASSSKQGGLGEMF

j_gene: TRBJ1-2
v_gene: TRBV7-9
CDR3aa: ASSFGGQGMRDYGYT

j_gene: TRBJ2-1
v_gene: TRBV6-5
CDR3aa: ASRKQGGNEQF

j_gene: TRBJ1-3
v_gene: TRBV18
CDR3aa: ASSPYDPGSGNTIY

j_gene: TRBJ2-7
v_gene: TRBV10-3
CDR3aa: AISEGTGFYEQY

j_gene: TRBJ1-2
v_gene: TRBV4-1
CDR3aa: ASSQEPQGRARGYT

j_gene: TRBJ2-7
v_gene: TRBV29-1
CDR3aa: SVEDNAGGTYDEQY

j_gene: TRBJ2-7
v_gene: TRBV24-1
CDR3aa: ATSDWGGEQY

j_gene: TRBJ2-5
v_gene: TRBV29-1
CDR3aa: SVGFIEYQETQY

j_gene: TRBJ1-1
v_gene: TRBV7-3
CDR3aa: ASSLGQGAMNEAF

j_gene: TRBJ2-4
v_gene: TRBV6-2/TRBV6-3
CDR3aa: ASATAGSEWGAKNIQY

j_gene: TRBJ2-2
v_gene: TRBV7-6
CDR3aa: ASSTRGGSHTGELF

j_gene: TRBJ2-1
v_gene: TRBV20-1
CDR3aa: SARGHRNEQF